What follows describes a single T cell receptor beta chain. Its antigen is unknown. TCRdb's table, derived via immunoSEQ multiplex PCR, lists solely in-frame clones and lacks some. Of under 100,000 clones listed, 85% to 95% are singletons. The sample comes from a study of Tregs in tolerant kidney transplant recipients. Points from the study as a whole: No direct test of biological reproducibility was done here. Activated donor B cell expansion appeared to reveal the most relevant donor-specific TCRbeta repertoire. Findings come from small patient numbers and require larger validation.

V was clipped by 6 bases and J by 7 bases, with 10 bases between them. This CDR3 has 12 residues. Germline CDR1 MNHEY, CDR2 SVGAGI. CD4+CD25+CD127- Tregs, CD4+CD25- non-Tregs, CD4 and CD8 cells were sorted. Sequenced input: CD8+ T cells from blood. This receptor was identified in a human donor in good health. The chain links TRBV6-5 to TRBJ2-1; a possible D gene is TRBD2 (6 bases). The CDR3 nucleotides are TGTGCCAGCAGCGGCGGGGTAAATGAGCAGTTCTTC. Its translation: CASSGGVNEQFF.